This entry lists 25 T cell receptor beta chains sequenced from one sample in a study of blood T cell repertoires in COVID-19. Assay: immunoSEQ multiplex PCR; the TCRdb copy retains only in-frame clones and omits some. This table holds 110,000 to 150,000 clones, roughly 85% found once. The sequencing sample was made of peripheral blood. The source of these receptors is a man over 45 with acute or convalescent COVID-19.

The sample holds one count of this clone. The chain employs TRBV5-1 and TRBJ2-1; D remains ambiguous. The CDR3 length is 13 residues. Trimming shortened V by 2 bases and J by 7 bases, and 10 bases separated the two germline ends. Germline CDR1 SGHRS, CDR2 YFSETQ. CDR3 residues: CASSFFSVNEQFF. Written as DNA, the CDR3 is TGCGCCAGCAGCTTCTTCAGCGTTAATGAGCAGTTCTTC. The full variable domain, completed using reference TRBV5-1 and TRBJ2-1, is KAGVTQTPRYLIKTRGQQVTLSCSPISGHRSVSWYQQTPGQGLQFLFEYFSETQRNKGNFPGRFSGRQFSNSRSEMNVSTLELGDSALYLCASSFFSVNEQFFGPGTRLTVL.

As for this clone: At one end the junction does not follow the germline gene, possibly because of a read error. V and J are TRBV5-4 and TRBJ2-1, with a tentative D call TRBD2 (6 bases). Germline CDR1 SGHNT, CDR2 YYREEE (reference sequence). There are 14 residues in the CDR3. CDR3 in DNA: TGTGCCAGCACCTTGCGGGAAATTCACAATGAGCAGTTCTTC. It is translated as CASTLREIHNEQFF.

Points on this clone: One junction end does not reproduce the germline sequence, and a read error may be involved. The chain joins TRBV27 to TRBJ2-7; 9 bases are shared with TRBD2. Germline V gene sequence: CDR1 MNHEY, CDR2 SMNVEV (reference sequence). There are 14 residues in the CDR3. The CDR3 spells CASSLSGGSSEQYF. The CDR3, as DNA: TGTGCCAGCAGTTTAAGCGGGGGGTCCTCCGAGCAGTACTTC.

The table lists this clone with a count of one. This chain links TRBV6-5 with TRBJ1-3; 7 bases align to TRBD1. The CDR3 is 15 residues long. Germline-derived CDR1 and CDR2 are MNHEY and SVGAGI. V dropped 6 bases and J dropped 4; count of bases not matched to a gene: 9. The CDR3 sequence is CASRTTGITGNTIYF. The CDR3 DNA is TGTGCCAGCAGGACGACAGGGATAACAGGAAACACCATATATTTT.

The rearrangement links TRBV6-5 to TRBJ1-2, with TRBD1 identical over 9 bases. The trim removed 4 bases at V and 6 bases at J, leaving 6 bases unmatched. The CDR3 consists of 14 residues. Germline CDR1 MNHEY, CDR2 SVGAGI. CDR3 region: CASSSRQGVDGYTF. CDR3 coding DNA: TGTGCCAGCAGTTCAAGACAGGGGGTAGATGGCTACACCTTC.

V usage is TRBV27 and J usage is TRBJ1-6; 7 bases agree with TRBD1. The CDR3 length is 16 residues. V lost 5 bases to trimming and J lost 6 bases; unmatched junction nucleotides: 10. Germline-derived CDR1 and CDR2 are MNHEY and SMNVEV (reference sequence). The CDR3 DNA reads TGTGCCAGCAGTCCCAGACCGGGACAGACTAATTCACCCCTCCACTTT. This codes for CASSPRPGQTNSPLHF.

The chain uses TRBV11-2 and TRBJ2-7, with TRBD2 identical over 7 bases. Losses at the gene ends were 4 bases for V and 2 bases for J; bases not matched to a gene: 8. This CDR3 spans 15 amino acids. CDR1 is SGHAT, CDR2 FQNNGV, per germline. CDR3 protein: CASSSKRAGPYEQYF. The CDR3 DNA sequence: TGTGCCAGCAGCTCCAAAAGAGCGGGGCCCTACGAGCAGTACTTC. Combining the CDR3 with reference TRBV11-2 and TRBJ2-7 gives the whole variable domain EAGVAQSPRYKIIEKRQSVAFWCNPISGHATLYWYQQILGQGPKLLIQFQNNGVVDDSQLPKDRFSAERLKGVDSTLKIQPAKLEDSAVYLCASSSKRAGPYEQYFGPGTRLTVT.

The rearrangement links TRBV28 to TRBJ2-2, with 10 nucleotides matching TRBD1. Germline lookup yields CDR1 MDHEN and CDR2 SYDVKM. V shed 1 base and J 6 bases; nucleotides not matched to a gene: 8. The CDR3 length is 17 residues. The CDR3 DNA follows: TGTGCCAGCAGTTTATACCGGGGGACAGGGGTCGCCGGGGAGCTGTTTTTT. This gives the protein CASSLYRGTGVAGELFF.

The V call is TRBV11-3, the J call TRBJ2-2; D may be TRBD1 (6 bases). CDR3 length equals 15 residues. Trimming left V 8 bases short and J 0 bases short, with 13 bases between. Germline values: CDR1 SGHNT, CDR2 YENEEA. In DNA form, the CDR3 reads TGTGCCAGCTCACCGGGACAAGCGAACACCGGGGAGCTGTTTTTT. Its protein product is CASSPGQANTGELFF.

V usage is TRBV5-8 and J usage is TRBJ2-7; D is unclear. Germline V lookup: CDR1 SGHTS, CDR2 YDEGEE. Trimming stripped 9 bases from V and 0 bases from J, with 16 bases between. The CDR3 is 14 amino acids. CDR3 amino acids: CATLPSTFSYEQYF. As DNA, the CDR3 is TGTGCCACCCTACCCTCTACCTTCTCCTACGAGCAGTACTTC.

The genes are TRBV12-3 or TRBV12-4 and TRBJ1-2, with D unresolved. Trimming removed 3 bases from V and 5 bases from J, with 7 bases in between. The CDR3 is made up of 12 amino acids. This CDR3 reads CASSFGNYGYTF. The CDR3 DNA follows: TGTGCCAGCAGTTTCGGGAATTATGGCTACACCTTC.

The chain combines TRBV28 with TRBJ2-4; tentatively, D is TRBD2 (7 bases). Germline V gives CDR1 MDHEN, CDR2 SYDVKM. The CDR3 is 12 residues long. V was clipped by 6 bases and J by 7 bases, with 10 bases between them. CDR3 region: CASREGGNIQYF. The CDR3 DNA follows: TGTGCCAGCAGGGAGGGGGGGAACATTCAGTACTTC.

This clone was detected a few times. The chain is built from TRBV30 and TRBJ2-1; TRBD1 might be the D (6 bases). This CDR3 spans 14 amino acids. From germline, CDR1 is GTSNPN and CDR2 SVGIG (reference sequence). V dropped 8 bases and J dropped 4 bases, with 18 bases sitting between them. The CDR3 DNA is TGTGCCGCCAGTACAGGGTTGGTTTACAATGAGCAGTTCTTC. Protein: CAASTGLVYNEQFF.

The V call is TRBV9, the J call TRBJ2-2; 8 bases line up with TRBD2. The J segment lost 4 bases and the V segment lost 1 base, leaving 3 bases of the junction unmatched. This CDR3 contains 15 residues. Germline lookup yields CDR1 SGDLS and CDR2 YYNGEE. The CDR3 DNA reads as TGTGCCAGCAGCGTAATGAGCGGGGGCACCGGGGAGCTGTTTTTT. It encodes CASSVMSGGTGELFF.

This chain connects TRBV6-5 to TRBJ1-1; no reliable D call. Germline lookup yields CDR1 MNHEY and CDR2 SVGAGI. Trimming left V 4 bases short and J 0 bases short, with 6 bases between. CDR3 length: 13 amino acids. CDR3 nucleotide sequence: TGTGCCAGCAGTTCGGACTTGAACACTGAAGCTTTCTTT. Translation: CASSSDLNTEAFF.

The chain combines TRBV9 with TRBJ1-6, with D unclear. This CDR3 comprises 15 residues. The germline CDR1 and CDR2 sequences are SGDLS and YYNGEE. Trimming took off 3 bases at V and 1 base at J, with 8 bases between the two ends. CDR3 sequence reads: CASSAVPSYNSPLHF. The CDR3, as DNA: TGTGCCAGCAGCGCCGTCCCGTCCTATAATTCACCCCTCCACTTT.

CDR3 in amino acids: CASSQGRYSNEQFF. CDR3 in DNA: TGTGCCAGCAGCCAAGGCCGGTATAGCAATGAGCAGTTCTTC. This chain joins TRBV3-1 (or the pseudogene TRBV3-2) and TRBJ2-1, with no clear D. The CDR3 is 14 amino acids. The V gene's germline CDR1 is LGHDT and CDR2 YNNKEL (reference sequence). Trimming cost V 1 base and J 6 bases, with 10 bases left between them.

The chain employs TRBV7-2 and TRBJ2-7, with 11 bases matching TRBD1. The junction had 5 bases not matched to a gene; V was cut back by 1 base and J by 3 bases. CDR3 length: 16 residues. The germline V gene encodes CDR1 SGHTA and CDR2 FQGNSA. The chain's CDR3 is CASSLVPGQGGYEQYF. CDR3 in DNA: TGTGCCAGCAGCTTAGTGCCGGGACAGGGGGGCTACGAGCAGTACTTC.

This clone came up a few times. The chain recombines TRBV27 with TRBJ1-4; D is perhaps TRBD1 (5 bases). Trimming stripped 2 bases from V and 3 bases from J, with 13 bases between. CDR1 is MNHEY and CDR2 is SMNVEV in the germline V gene (reference sequence). The CDR3 spans 16 residues. The CDR3 DNA reads as TGTGCCAGCAGTTTAAGGAGGGGCCGACCTAATGAAAAACTGTTTTTT. Protein: CASSLRRGRPNEKLFF.

V and J are TRBV6-6 and TRBJ1-1; TRBD1 matches 8 bases. This CDR3 comprises 14 residues. Germline-derived CDR1 and CDR2 are MNHNY and SVGAGI (reference sequence). Trimming took 6 bases from V and 1 from J; bases not matched to a gene: 4. CDR3 nucleotide sequence: TGTGCCAGCAGAGGCGACAGGGGGAACACTGAAGCTTTCTTT. This gives the protein CASRGDRGNTEAFF.

There are a few counts of this clone. V gene TRBV6-4 combines with J gene TRBJ1-4; D unresolved. This CDR3 contains 14 residues. Trimming took 3 bases from V and 5 from J, leaving 10 bases between them. Germline V gene data show CDR1 as MRHNA and CDR2 as SNTAGT. The DNA of the CDR3 is TGTGCCAGCAGTGAGTGCAGGAGGAATGAAAAACTGTTTTTT. It codes for CASSECRRNEKLFF.

This sequence joins TRBV3-1 (or the pseudogene TRBV3-2) and TRBJ2-5; possible D gene TRBD2, 6 bases. The CDR3 is made up of 18 amino acids. Trimming removed 4 bases at V and 4 bases at J, with 25 bases between. CDR1 LGHDT and CDR2 YNNKEL come from the germline V gene (reference sequence). CDR3 in DNA: TGTGCCAGCAGCCGCGCGGGTGCCTGGCGGGGCGGTTTAGAGACCCAGTACTTC. Translated: CASSRAGAWRGGLETQYF.

The gene calls are TRBV4-2 and TRBJ1-4; 7 nucleotides align to TRBD1. Germline V gives CDR1 LGHNA, CDR2 YNFKEQ. Losses at the gene ends were 0 bases for V and 10 bases for J; bases not matched to a gene: 8. This CDR3 has 15 amino acids. Here the CDR3 reads CASSQELQGVGKLFF. The CDR3 DNA is TGTGCCAGCAGCCAAGAGCTCCAGGGGGTGGGAAAACTGTTTTTT.

This clone was counted a few times. The CDR3 reads CATSDPVAGAGDEQFF. The CDR3 bases are TGTGCCACCAGTGATCCGGTAGCGGGAGCTGGGGACGAGCAGTTCTTC. This chain links TRBV24-1 with TRBJ2-1; 9 nucleotides match TRBD2. V shed 3 bases and J 10 bases; nucleotides not matched to a gene: 12. Germline V CDR1 and CDR2: KGHDR, SFDVKD. The CDR3 loop spans 16 amino acids.

CDR3 amino acids: CAISVDRGGYGYTF. The CDR3 coding sequence is TGTGCCATCAGTGTGGACAGGGGGGGATATGGCTACACCTTC. This chain connects TRBV10-3 to TRBJ1-2; 10 nucleotides match TRBD1. Looked up from germline, CDR1 is ENHRY and CDR2 is SYGVKD. The CDR3 has 14 amino acids. The ends lost 4 bases at V and 5 bases at J; junction bases unmatched: 4.